A selection of T cell receptor beta chains follows, all from one sample in a study of Ad26.COV2.S vaccination and SARS-CoV-2 variants. The data were produced by immunoSEQ multiplex PCR, yet TCRdb's version contains in-frame clones alone and is incomplete. Among about 350,000 clones listed, approximately 86% were seen once. The source material was peripheral blood, sampled in a trial of Ad26.COV2.S vaccine versus placebo. The receptor source for this set is a person aged 18 to 59 who received the Ad26.COV2.S COVID-19 vaccine or a placebo. Each CDR3 is given with its conserved first and last residue. The D gene is left open where the match is weak. Part of the rows lack a size; the others show once, few, many or a class for expanded clones.

size: .
J: TRBJ1-2
D: TRBD1
V: TRBV7-3
DNA: TGTGCCAGCAGCCCGCGGACAGGGGGTGGCTACACCTTC
CDR3: CASSPRTGGGYTF

size: .
J: TRBJ2-5
D: .
V: TRBV7-9
DNA: TGTGCCAGCAGCTTCCTCACTCCTGGGGAGACCCAGTACTTC
CDR3: CASSFLTPGETQYF

size: .
J: TRBJ2-3
D: TRBD2
V: TRBV11-2
DNA: TGTGCCAGCAGACCTCTAGCGGGAGCCCTCACGGATACGCAGTATTTT
CDR3: CASRPLAGALTDTQYF

size: .
J: TRBJ1-1
D: TRBD1
V: TRBV27
DNA: TGTGCCAGCAGTCCTGGGACAGGGGGTGGAACTGAAGCTTTCTTT
CDR3: CASSPGTGGGTEAFF

size: .
J: TRBJ2-3
D: TRBD2
V: TRBV24-1
DNA: TGTGCCACCGGGGGAGGGGGCACAGATACGCAGTATTTT
CDR3: CATGGGGTDTQYF

size: .
J: TRBJ2-7
D: TRBD2
V: TRBV9
DNA: TGTGCCAGCAGCGAGGGGACTAGCGGACCCTACGAGCAGTACTTC
CDR3: CASSEGTSGPYEQYF

size: .
J: TRBJ2-1
D: .
V: TRBV10-3
DNA: TGTGCCATCAGTGAAAGGCAGGTCCCGAGGGAGCAGTTCTTC
CDR3: CAISERQVPREQFF

size: .
J: TRBJ2-4
D: .
V: TRBV28
DNA: TGTGCCAGCAGTTTAGGTCCTGGAGACATTCAGTACTTC
CDR3: CASSLGPGDIQYF

size: .
J: TRBJ1-2
D: TRBD1
V: TRBV5-6
DNA: TGTGCCAGCAGCCCGGACAGGAACTATGGCTACACCTTC
CDR3: CASSPDRNYGYTF

size: .
J: TRBJ1-6
D: .
V: TRBV19
DNA: TGTGCCAGTAGTCCACCCCCGGGAAGAGGTAATTCACCCCTCCACTTT
CDR3: CASSPPPGRGNSPLHF

size: .
J: TRBJ2-1
D: TRBD2
V: TRBV14
DNA: TGTGCCAGCAGCCCTTGGGGGCTCGCGGGAGGGCACCAGTTCTTC
CDR3: CASSPWGLAGGHQFF

size: .
J: TRBJ1-3
D: TRBD1
V: TRBV19
DNA: TGTGCCAGTAGACCATACAGGGGCCCTGGAAACACCATATATTTT
CDR3: CASRPYRGPGNTIYF

size: .
J: TRBJ2-2
D: .
V: TRBV24-1
DNA: .
CDR3: CATSDLGLRAGELFF

size: .
J: TRBJ1-1
D: TRBD1
V: TRBV19
DNA: TGTGCCAGTACCACCGACAGGGAAGGGTTCTTT
CDR3: CASTTDREGFF

size: .
J: TRBJ1-6
D: .
V: TRBV10-3
DNA: TGTGCCATCAGAAGACAGGTAGATTCACCCCTCCACTTT
CDR3: CAIRRQVDSPLHF

size: few
J: TRBJ1-5
D: .
V: TRBV19
DNA: TGTGCCAGTAGCACATACAGGGAGAAGGAACAGCCCCAGCATTTT
CDR3: CASSTYREKEQPQHF

size: .
J: TRBJ2-2
D: .
V: TRBV7-6
DNA: TGTGCCAGCAGCTCTAACACCGGGGAGCTGTTTTTT
CDR3: CASSSNTGELFF

size: .
J: TRBJ1-6
D: .
V: TRBV6-2/TRBV6-3
DNA: TGTGCCAGCAGTTATGAGAATTCACCCCTCCACTTT
CDR3: CASSYENSPLHF

size: .
J: TRBJ2-2
D: TRBD2
V: TRBV15
DNA: TGTGCCACCAGCAGAGACCGGGGGGGAGTTAGGACCGGGGAGCTGTTTTTT
CDR3: CATSRDRGGVRTGELFF

size: .
J: TRBJ1-4
D: .
V: TRBV25-1
DNA: TGTGCCAGCAGGGGGGCCGCTAATGAAAAACTGTTTTTT
CDR3: CASRGAANEKLFF

size: .
J: TRBJ1-1
D: .
V: TRBV5-1
DNA: TGCGCCAGCAGACCGGGGGTGAACACTGAAGCTTTCTTT
CDR3: CASRPGVNTEAFF

size: .
J: TRBJ2-3
D: .
V: TRBV2
DNA: TGTGCCAGCAGTGAAGGGCCGGGGGATACGCAGTATTTT
CDR3: CASSEGPGDTQYF

size: .
J: TRBJ2-1
D: .
V: TRBV2
DNA: TGTGCCAGCGGGGCGGGGAATGAGCAGTTCTTC
CDR3: CASGAGNEQFF

size: once
J: TRBJ2-7
D: .
V: TRBV27
DNA: TGTGCCAGCAGTTTTGTGCAGGGGTCCCCCTACGAGCAGTACTTC
CDR3: CASSFVQGSPYEQYF

size: .
J: TRBJ1-2
D: .
V: TRBV4-3
DNA: TGCGCCAGCAGCCAAGATGGCGGTGGCTACACCTTC
CDR3: CASSQDGGGYTF

size: once
J: TRBJ2-1
D: .
V: TRBV5-1
DNA: TGCGCCAGCAGCTGGGACGGAAGCTCCTACAATGAGCAGTTCTTC
CDR3: CASSWDGSSYNEQFF

size: .
J: TRBJ1-5
D: TRBD1
V: TRBV28
DNA: TGTGCCAGCAGCACCGGGACAGGGAGACAGCCCCAGCATTTT
CDR3: CASSTGTGRQPQHF

size: .
J: TRBJ1-5
D: .
V: TRBV7-9
DNA: TGTGCCAGCAGCTTAGTATTTAGAGGTAGGACACGACCAGATCAGCCCCAGCATTTT
CDR3: CASSLVFRGRTRPDQPQHF

size: .
J: TRBJ1-4
D: .
V: TRBV6-6
DNA: TGTGCCAGCAGACGACAGGCGGCACCCACAACTAATGAAAAACTGTTTTTT
CDR3: CASRRQAAPTTNEKLFF

size: .
J: TRBJ1-4
D: .
V: TRBV28
DNA: TGTGCCAGCAGCCCGATGGTAACAGGGCTGAATGAAAAACTGTTTTTT
CDR3: CASSPMVTGLNEKLFF

size: .
J: TRBJ2-5
D: TRBD2
V: TRBV28
DNA: TGTGCCAGCATCTCCGCGGCTAGCGGGTACCAAGAGACCCAGTACTTC
CDR3: CASISAASGYQETQYF

size: .
J: TRBJ2-5
D: TRBD2
V: TRBV10-1
DNA: TGCGCCAGCACGCGGGGAGGGGTTGGGGAGACCCAGTACTTC
CDR3: CASTRGGVGETQYF

size: few
J: TRBJ2-1
D: TRBD2
V: TRBV4-1
DNA: TGCGCCAGCAGCCCTCGGCCGGGAGGGGGATACAATGAGCAGTTCTTC
CDR3: CASSPRPGGGYNEQFF

size: .
J: TRBJ2-1
D: .
V: TRBV7-2
DNA: TGTGCCAGCAGCTTACCCCCGGGGGGCGAAGAGCAGTTCTTC
CDR3: CASSLPPGGEEQFF

size: .
J: TRBJ1-1
D: .
V: TRBV19
DNA: TGTGCCAGTAGTCCGCCCCGGTTCGGCACTGAAGCTTTCTTT
CDR3: CASSPPRFGTEAFF

size: .
J: TRBJ1-1
D: TRBD1
V: TRBV30
DNA: TGTGCCTGGCTGGCCTTGACAGGGTGGAACACTGAAGCTTTCTTT
CDR3: CAWLALTGWNTEAFF

size: .
J: TRBJ2-3
D: TRBD2
V: TRBV11-2
DNA: TGTGCCAGCAGCTTAGATTTGGGGCTAGCGGGAGAAATAGATACGCAGTATTTT
CDR3: CASSLDLGLAGEIDTQYF

size: once
J: TRBJ2-1
D: TRBD2
V: TRBV2
DNA: TGTGCCAGCAGTGAAGCAAGGCTAGCGGGTGAGCAGTTCTTC
CDR3: CASSEARLAGEQFF

size: .
J: TRBJ1-6
D: .
V: TRBV4-3
DNA: TGCGCCAGCAGCCAAGATGGGACCCGAAATTCACCCCTCCACTTT
CDR3: CASSQDGTRNSPLHF

size: .
J: TRBJ1-5
D: TRBD1
V: TRBV28
DNA: TGTGCCAGCAGCCACGGACAGGGGACTCAGCCCCAGCATTTT
CDR3: CASSHGQGTQPQHF

size: .
J: TRBJ2-7
D: .
V: TRBV4-1
DNA: TGCGCCAGCAGCCCCCTCGGGATGGGCGAGCAGTACTTC
CDR3: CASSPLGMGEQYF

size: .
J: TRBJ2-1
D: .
V: TRBV6-2/TRBV6-3
DNA: TGTGCCAGCAGTGTCCGGGGACACTACAATGAGCAGTTCTTC
CDR3: CASSVRGHYNEQFF

size: .
J: TRBJ2-1
D: TRBD2
V: TRBV27
DNA: TGTGCCAGCAGCCGCGGGGGGCCCTCCTACAATGAGCAGTTCTTC
CDR3: CASSRGGPSYNEQFF

size: .
J: TRBJ2-2
D: .
V: TRBV28
DNA: TGTGCCAGCGGACTGACCAAGAACACCGGGGAGCTGTTTTTT
CDR3: CASGLTKNTGELFF

size: .
J: TRBJ2-7
D: TRBD2
V: TRBV5-1
DNA: TGCGCCAGCAGCTGGACACCGGAATTAGCGGGCCTCACCCACGAGCAGTACTTC
CDR3: CASSWTPELAGLTHEQYF

size: .
J: TRBJ2-1
D: .
V: TRBV6-6
DNA: TGTGCCAGCAGTTACTCAACAGGATTGGCAGGTAATGAGCAGTTCTTC
CDR3: CASSYSTGLAGNEQFF